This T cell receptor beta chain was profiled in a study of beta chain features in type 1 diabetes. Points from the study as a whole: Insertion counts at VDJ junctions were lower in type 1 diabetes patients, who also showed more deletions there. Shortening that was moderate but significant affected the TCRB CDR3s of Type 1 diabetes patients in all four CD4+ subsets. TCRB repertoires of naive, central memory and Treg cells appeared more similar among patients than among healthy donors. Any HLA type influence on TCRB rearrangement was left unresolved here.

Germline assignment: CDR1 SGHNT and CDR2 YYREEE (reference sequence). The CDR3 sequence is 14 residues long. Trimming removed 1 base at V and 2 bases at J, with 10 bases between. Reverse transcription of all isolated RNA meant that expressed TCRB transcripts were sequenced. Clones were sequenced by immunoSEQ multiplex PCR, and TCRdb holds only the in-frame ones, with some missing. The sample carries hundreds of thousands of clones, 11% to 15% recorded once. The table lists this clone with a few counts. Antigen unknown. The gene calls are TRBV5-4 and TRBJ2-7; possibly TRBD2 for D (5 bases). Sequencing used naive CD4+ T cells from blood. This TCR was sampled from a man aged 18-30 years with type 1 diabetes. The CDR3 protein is CASSLTGLTYEQYF. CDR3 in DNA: TGTGCCAGCAGCTTGACGGGATTGACCTACGAGCAGTACTTC. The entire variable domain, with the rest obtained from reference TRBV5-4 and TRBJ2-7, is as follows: ETGVTQSPTHLIKTRGQQVTLRCSSQSGHNTVSWYQQALGQGPQFIFQYYREEENGRGNFPPRFSGLQFPNYSSELNVNALELDDSALYLCASSLTGLTYEQYFGPGTRLTVT.